This entry lists 18 T cell receptor beta chains sequenced from one sample in a study of blood T cell repertoires in COVID-19. Produced via immunoSEQ multiplex PCR; TCRdb's table is partial and in-frame only. The table has about 130,000 clones, about four fifths seen once. The sequencing sample was made of peripheral blood. Receptor source: a woman in her fifties or sixties with acute or convalescent COVID-19.

V is TRBV7-2 and J is TRBJ2-3; D is possibly TRBD2 (6 bases). The CDR3 totals 14 residues. Per germline, CDR1 SGHTA and CDR2 FQGNSA. The V gene lost 2 bases and the J gene lost 5 bases, with 11 bases spanning the gap. The CDR3 region is CASSLSPGLDTQYF. The CDR3 DNA reads as TGTGCCAGCAGCTTAAGCCCGGGACTAGATACGCAGTATTTT.

The chain is built from TRBV7-8 and TRBJ1-1; D not certain. There are 15 residues in the CDR3. Germline-derived CDR1 and CDR2 are SGHVS and FQNEAQ. V was pared by 1 base and J by 5 bases, with 14 bases between. CDR3 residues: CASSLVSPWRTEAFF. CDR3 nucleotides: TGTGCCAGCAGCTTAGTATCTCCGTGGAGAACTGAAGCTTTCTTT.

The V and J genes are TRBV15 and TRBJ1-5; the D gene is possibly TRBD1 (6 bases). This CDR3 has 13 residues. Germline V gene data show CDR1 as LNHNV and CDR2 as YYDKDF (reference sequence). V was clipped by 4 bases and J by 5 bases, with 9 bases between them. CDR3 nucleotide sequence: TGTGCCACCAGCACGGACAGAGATCAGCCCCAGCATTTT. Amino acids: CATSTDRDQPQHF.

The chain carries TRBV28 and TRBJ2-3; 7 bases align to TRBD1. The V gene end was trimmed by 6 bases and the J gene end by 2 bases; junction bases not matched to a gene: 11. Germline CDR1 is MDHEN and CDR2 is SYDVKM. The CDR3 is made up of 16 amino acids. Written as DNA, the CDR3 is TGTGCCAGCAGGAACGAAAGAGGGGGCGTCACAGATACGCAGTATTTT. Its translation is CASRNERGGVTDTQYF.

The chain's CDR3 is CASSLIRGDLSEQYF. CDR3 nucleotides: TGCGCCAGCAGCTTGATCAGGGGAGATCTGTCCGAGCAGTACTTC. V gene TRBV5-1 combines with J gene TRBJ2-7; the D gene is possibly TRBD1 (6 bases). The germline gives CDR1 SGHRS, CDR2 YFSETQ. The CDR3 extends over 15 amino acids. Trimming took 1 base from V and 6 from J, leaving 17 bases between them. Full variable domain (outside the CDR3, taken from reference TRBV5-1 and TRBJ2-7): KAGVTQTPRYLIKTRGQQVTLSCSPISGHRSVSWYQQTPGQGLQFLFEYFSETQRNKGNFPGRFSGRQFSNSRSEMNVSTLELGDSALYLCASSLIRGDLSEQYFGPGTRLTVT.

The V call is TRBV6-5, the J call TRBJ2-7, with a tentative D call TRBD1 (5 bases). The CDR3 contains 15 residues. CDR1 and CDR2 from the germline V gene are MNHEY and SVGAGI. Trimming stripped 7 bases from V and 0 bases from J, with 16 bases between. CDR3 residues: CASTTTGYDSYEQYF. The DNA for the CDR3 is TGTGCCAGCACTACAACAGGATACGACTCCTACGAGCAGTACTTC.

The V call is TRBV11-1, the J call TRBJ2-4, with a weak D call TRBD2 (6 bases). The CDR3 sequence is 14 residues long. Germline-derived CDR1 and CDR2 are SGHAT and FQDESV (reference sequence). Trimming cost V 2 bases and J 5 bases, with 10 bases left between them. The CDR3 is CASSLSPSENIQYF. CDR3 bases: TGTGCCAGCAGCTTATCCCCTAGCGAAAACATTCAGTACTTC.

In its sample, this clone was seen a few times. The rearrangement uses TRBV19 and TRBJ1-5; D unclear. V was pared by 7 bases and J by 0 bases, with 19 bases between. From germline, CDR1 is LNHDA and CDR2 SQIVND (reference sequence). CDR3 length: 17 residues. The CDR3 nucleotides read TGTGCCAGTACCCCGGGTCTGGCGCTCTATAGCAATCAGCCCCAGCATTTT. Translated, it gives CASTPGLALYSNQPQHF.

The chain carries TRBV9 and TRBJ1-3; D remains unclear. Per germline, CDR1 SGDLS and CDR2 YYNGEE. The CDR3 has 14 residues. Trimming pared 2 bases from V and 3 bases from J, leaving 9 bases between. The CDR3 region is CASSVAGVGNTIYF. The DNA for the CDR3 is TGTGCCAGCAGCGTCGCAGGCGTTGGAAACACCATATATTTT.

The chain joins TRBV10-2 to TRBJ2-3; 9 bases align to TRBD2. The CDR3 covers 15 residues. CDR1 WSHSY and CDR2 SAAADI come from the germline V gene. Germline trimming cut 4 bases from V and 0 bases from J; bases unmatched to any gene: 2. CDR3 bases: TGCGCCAGCAGTGTGCGGGGGGGAAGCACAGATACGCAGTATTTT. Its protein product is CASSVRGGSTDTQYF.

The chain uses TRBV20-1 and TRBJ1-5; 9 bases match TRBD1. Germline V gives CDR1 DFQATT, CDR2 SNEGSKA (reference sequence). V dropped 3 bases and J dropped 7; count of bases not matched to a gene: 4. The CDR3 is made up of 13 amino acids. The CDR3 region is CSASRQGDQPQHF. The CDR3 DNA is TGCAGTGCTAGTCGACAGGGGGACCAGCCCCAGCATTTT.

The genes are TRBV28 and TRBJ2-1; D remains ambiguous. Between the trimmed V and J ends, which lost 5 bases and 4 bases, there was a span of 15 bases. This CDR3 spans 15 amino acids. Per the germline V gene, CDR1 is MDHEN and CDR2 is SYDVKM. The DNA of the CDR3 is TGTGCCAGCAGTAAGATCACAGTTGATTACAATGAGCAGTTCTTC. Its translation is CASSKITVDYNEQFF.

This clone has a handful of counts. This sequence joins TRBV28 and TRBJ1-1, with D possibly TRBD1 on 6 matching bases. This CDR3 spans 14 amino acids. Germline V CDR1 and CDR2: MDHEN, SYDVKM. Trimming took off 8 bases at V and 5 bases at J, with 18 bases between the two ends. In nucleotides, the CDR3 is TGTGCCAGCCCGCCGGCGGGCAGGGGAACTGAAGCTTTCTTT. This translates into CASPPAGRGTEAFF. Full variable domain (outside the CDR3, taken from reference TRBV28 and TRBJ1-1): DVKVTQSSRYLVKRTGEKVFLECVQDMDHENMFWYRQDPGLGLRLIYFSYDVKMKEKGDIPEGYSVSREKKERFSLILESASTNQTSMYLCASPPAGRGTEAFFGQGTRLTVV.

The chain is built from TRBV7-2 and TRBJ1-1, with D perhaps matching TRBD1 (6 bases). Deletions cut 1 base from V and 7 bases from J, with 13 bases between. CDR1 is SGHTA, CDR2 FQGNSA, per germline. The CDR3 is 14 residues long. CDR3 region: CASSLVTGRGEAFF. For the CDR3, the DNA is TGTGCCAGCAGCTTAGTTACAGGGAGGGGTGAAGCTTTCTTT. The full variable domain, with the rest looked up from reference TRBV7-2 and TRBJ1-1, is GAGVSQSPSNKVTEKGKDVELRCDPISGHTALYWYRQSLGQGLEFLIYFQGNSAPDKSGLPSDRFSAERTGGSVSTLTIQRTQQEDSAVYLCASSLVTGRGEAFFGQGTRLTVV.

The V gene is TRBV5-1, the J gene TRBJ1-5; unclear D gene. Trimming removed 0 bases from V and 0 bases from J, with 7 bases in between. In germline, CDR1 is SGHRS, CDR2 YFSETQ. There are 15 residues in the CDR3. The CDR3 DNA sequence: TGCGCCAGCAGCTTGGACAGCTTTAGCAATCAGCCCCAGCATTTT. Protein sequence: CASSLDSFSNQPQHF.

This chain joins TRBV4-1 and TRBJ2-1, with a tentative D call TRBD1 (6 bases). This CDR3 comprises 12 residues. Germline CDR1 is MGHRA and CDR2 is YSYEKL. The ends were cut back, 4 bases at V and 7 bases at J, with 8 bases in the middle. CDR3 nucleotides: TGCGCCAGCAGCCTAGGGGGTAATGAGCAGTTCTTC. Its protein is CASSLGGNEQFF.

The genes are TRBV25-1 and TRBJ2-3; TRBD1 matches 12 bases. The CDR3 contains 14 residues. The junction had 6 bases not matched to a gene; V was cut back by 7 bases and J by 7 bases. Germline V lookup: CDR1 MGHDK, CDR2 SYGVNS. The DNA for the CDR3 is TGTGCCAGCACCCCGGGACAGGGGGCAAATACGCAGTATTTT. Its translation: CASTPGQGANTQYF.

The chain combines TRBV9 with TRBJ1-2; D possibly corresponds to TRBD1 (5 bases). The ends were cut back, 0 bases at V and 8 bases at J, with 17 bases in the middle. This CDR3 is built from 15 residues. Germline values: CDR1 SGDLS, CDR2 YYNGEE. CDR3: CASSVAQERGRGYTF. The CDR3 nucleotides read TGTGCCAGCAGCGTAGCGCAGGAACGGGGGAGAGGCTACACCTTC.